The 6 T cell receptor beta chains below were found in one sample sequenced in a study of blood T cell repertoires in COVID-19. Here immunoSEQ multiplex PCR was the method, and the copy in TCRdb shows in-frame clones only, minus some. The sample records about 230,000 clones, roughly 76% being singletons. Source material: peripheral blood. The receptors here all came from an elderly woman with COVID-19, enrolled during active disease.

This sequence joins TRBV15 and TRBJ2-3; D is unresolved. The germline V gene has CDR1 LNHNV and CDR2 YYDKDF (reference sequence). CDR3 length equals 14 residues. The V gene lost 2 bases and the J gene lost 1 base, with 7 bases spanning the gap. The CDR3 DNA follows: TGTGCCACCAGCAGATCCCAGGGCACAGATACGCAGTATTTT. This codes for CATSRSQGTDTQYF.

This chain links TRBV5-1 with TRBJ2-5, with TRBD2 identical over 11 bases. The J segment lost 1 base and the V segment lost 0 bases, leaving 8 bases of the junction unmatched. Germline V gene data show CDR1 as SGHRS and CDR2 as YFSETQ. The CDR3 consists of 18 residues. The CDR3 region has the DNA TGCGCCAGCAGCTTGGCAAGCATAGCGGGAGGGCGCCAAGAGACCCAGTACTTC. Protein: CASSLASIAGGRQETQYF.

The chain uses TRBV5-1 and TRBJ1-4; 12 bases match TRBD1. CDR3 length: 15 amino acids. From germline, CDR1 is SGHRS and CDR2 YFSETQ. The junction had 5 bases not matched to a gene; V was cut back by 3 bases and J by 8 bases. CDR3 sequence reads: CASSSAGTGGEKLFF. In nucleotides, the CDR3 is TGCGCCAGCAGCTCAGCCGGGACAGGGGGCGAAAAACTGTTTTTT.

This rearrangement joins TRBV7-9 to TRBJ1-3, with TRBD1 matching 7 bases. CDR3 length: 15 amino acids. CDR1 is SEHNR, CDR2 FQNEAQ, per germline (reference sequence). The junction had 6 bases not matched to a gene; V was cut back by 4 bases and J by 3 bases. The CDR3 here is CASSSSQGDGNTIYF. The CDR3 DNA follows: TGTGCCAGCAGCTCTTCCCAGGGGGATGGAAACACCATATATTTT.

V and J are TRBV7-2 and TRBJ2-7; D perhaps matches TRBD2 (6 bases). CDR3 length: 14 residues. Germline V gene data show CDR1 as SGHTA and CDR2 as FQGNSA. With 5 bases removed from V and 5 bases from J, the gap between germline ends came to 16 bases. The chain's CDR3 is CASSKDRRVNEQYF. The CDR3 DNA is TGTGCCAGCAGCAAGGACCGGAGGGTAAACGAGCAGTACTTC.

The chain carries TRBV5-8 and TRBJ2-1; TRBD1 aligns across 9 bases. V lost 4 bases and J lost 5; bases outside the gene matches: 10. The germline V gene has CDR1 SGHTS and CDR2 YDEGEE. The length of the CDR3 is 16 residues. The CDR3 spells CASSLPQGQGHNEQFF. The CDR3 region has the DNA TGTGCCAGCAGCCTACCGCAGGGACAGGGCCACAATGAGCAGTTCTTC. Drawing the rest from reference TRBV5-8 and TRBJ2-1, the complete variable domain is EAGVTQSPTHLIKTRGQQATLRCSPISGHTSVYWYQQALGLGLQFLLWYDEGEERNRGNFPPRFSGRQFPNYSSELNVNALELEDSALYLCASSLPQGQGHNEQFFGPGTRLTVL.